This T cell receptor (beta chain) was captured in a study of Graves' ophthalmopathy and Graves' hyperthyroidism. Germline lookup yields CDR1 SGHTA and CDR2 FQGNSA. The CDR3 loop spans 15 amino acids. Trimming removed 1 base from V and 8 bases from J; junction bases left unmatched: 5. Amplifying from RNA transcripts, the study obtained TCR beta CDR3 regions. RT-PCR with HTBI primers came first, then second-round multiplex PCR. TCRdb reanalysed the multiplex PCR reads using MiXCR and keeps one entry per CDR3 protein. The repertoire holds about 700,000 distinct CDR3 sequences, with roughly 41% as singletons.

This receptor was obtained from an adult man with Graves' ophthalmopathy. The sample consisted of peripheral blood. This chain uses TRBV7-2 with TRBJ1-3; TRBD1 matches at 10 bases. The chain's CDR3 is CASSLVGQGKHTIYF. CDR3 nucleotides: TGTGCCAGCAGCTTAGTGGGACAGGGGAAGCACACCATATATTTT. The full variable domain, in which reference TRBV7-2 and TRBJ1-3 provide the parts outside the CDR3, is GAGVSQSPSNKVTEKGKDVELRCDPISGHTALYWYRQSLGQGLEFLIYFQGNSAPDKSGLPSDRFSAERTGGSVSTLTIQRTQQEDSAVYLCASSLVGQGKHTIYFGEGSWLTVV.